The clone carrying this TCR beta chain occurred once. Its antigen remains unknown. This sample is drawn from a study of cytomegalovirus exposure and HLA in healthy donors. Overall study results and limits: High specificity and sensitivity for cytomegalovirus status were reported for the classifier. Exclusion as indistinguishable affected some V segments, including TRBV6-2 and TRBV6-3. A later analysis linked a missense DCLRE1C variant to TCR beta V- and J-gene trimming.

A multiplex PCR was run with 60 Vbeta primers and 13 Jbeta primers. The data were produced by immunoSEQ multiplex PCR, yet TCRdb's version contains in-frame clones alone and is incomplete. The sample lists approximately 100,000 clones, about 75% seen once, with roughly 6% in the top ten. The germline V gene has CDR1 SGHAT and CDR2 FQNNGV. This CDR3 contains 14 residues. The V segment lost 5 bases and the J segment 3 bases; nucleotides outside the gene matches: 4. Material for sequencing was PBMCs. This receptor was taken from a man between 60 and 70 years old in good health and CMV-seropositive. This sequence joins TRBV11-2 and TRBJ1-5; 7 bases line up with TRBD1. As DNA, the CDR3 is TGTGCCAGCAGCCAGGGGGTTGACAATCAGCCCCAGCATTTT. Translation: CASSQGVDNQPQHF. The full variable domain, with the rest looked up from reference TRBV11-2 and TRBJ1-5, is EAGVAQSPRYKIIEKRQSVAFWCNPISGHATLYWYQQILGQGPKLLIQFQNNGVVDDSQLPKDRFSAERLKGVDSTLKIQPAKLEDSAVYLCASSQGVDNQPQHFGDGTRLSIL.